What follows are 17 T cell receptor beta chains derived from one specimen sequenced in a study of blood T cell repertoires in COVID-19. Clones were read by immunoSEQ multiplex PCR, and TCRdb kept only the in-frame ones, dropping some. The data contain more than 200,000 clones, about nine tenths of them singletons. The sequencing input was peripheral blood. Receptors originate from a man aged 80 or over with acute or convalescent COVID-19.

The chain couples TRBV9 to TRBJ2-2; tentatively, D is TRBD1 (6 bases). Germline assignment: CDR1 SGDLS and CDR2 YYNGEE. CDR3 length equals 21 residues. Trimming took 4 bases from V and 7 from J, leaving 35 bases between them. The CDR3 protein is CASSHTSSKGGAAWDNGELFF. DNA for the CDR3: TGTGCCAGCAGCCACACCAGTTCCAAGGGTGGGGCAGCCTGGGACAACGGGGAGCTGTTTTTT.

The CDR3 region is CASRTLGVNSPLHF. The CDR3, as DNA: TGTGCCAGCAGGACCCTAGGGGTCAATTCACCCCTCCACTTT. This chain uses TRBV2 with TRBJ1-6; tentatively, D is TRBD1 (5 bases). V was shortened by 6 bases and J by 7 bases, with 13 bases between the two germline ends. Germline CDR1 SNHLY, CDR2 FYNNEI. The CDR3 totals 14 residues.

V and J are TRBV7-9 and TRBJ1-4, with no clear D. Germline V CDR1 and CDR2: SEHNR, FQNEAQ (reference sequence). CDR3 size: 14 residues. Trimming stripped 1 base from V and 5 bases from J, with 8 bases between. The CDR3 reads CASSLGSENEKLFF. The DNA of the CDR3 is TGTGCCAGCAGCTTAGGGTCAGAAAATGAAAAACTGTTTTTT.

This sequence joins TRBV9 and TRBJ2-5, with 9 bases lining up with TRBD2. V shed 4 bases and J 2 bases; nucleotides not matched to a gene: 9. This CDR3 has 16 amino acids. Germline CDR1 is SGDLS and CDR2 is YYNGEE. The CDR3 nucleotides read TGTGCCAGCAGCCCTACACTAGCGGGCTTACAAGAGACCCAGTACTTC. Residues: CASSPTLAGLQETQYF.

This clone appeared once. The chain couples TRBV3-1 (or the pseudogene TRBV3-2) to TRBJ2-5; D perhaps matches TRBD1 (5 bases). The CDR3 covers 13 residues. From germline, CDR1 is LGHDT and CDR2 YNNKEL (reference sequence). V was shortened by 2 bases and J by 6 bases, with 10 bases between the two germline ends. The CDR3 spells CASSQSREKTQYF. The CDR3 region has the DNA TGTGCCAGCAGCCAATCCAGGGAAAAGACCCAGTACTTC.

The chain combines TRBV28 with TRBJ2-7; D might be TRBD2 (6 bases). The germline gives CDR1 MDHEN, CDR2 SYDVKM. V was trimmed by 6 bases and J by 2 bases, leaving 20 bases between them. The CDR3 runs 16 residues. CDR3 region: CASSRRGWRGTYEQYF. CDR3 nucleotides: TGTGCCAGCAGCCGTCGTGGTTGGCGCGGGACCTACGAGCAGTACTTC.

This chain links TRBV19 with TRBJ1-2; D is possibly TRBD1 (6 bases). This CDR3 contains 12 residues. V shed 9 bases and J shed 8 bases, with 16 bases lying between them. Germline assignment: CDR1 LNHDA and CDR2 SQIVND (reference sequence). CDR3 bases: TGTGCCAGCTCCGAGGGGGAAGGAGGCTACACCTTC. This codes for CASSEGEGGYTF.

The DNA of the CDR3 is TGCGCCAGCAGGGTCGGACTAGCGGGAGGTCTTTTAGAGACCCAGTACTTC. Its translation is CASRVGLAGGLLETQYF. The chain links TRBV5-1 to TRBJ2-5, with 14 positions matching TRBD2. In germline, CDR1 is SGHRS, CDR2 YFSETQ. The CDR3 has 17 residues. V lost 5 bases, J lost 4 bases, and 10 bases stayed unmatched.

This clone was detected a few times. The CDR3 nucleotides read TGTGCGACAACCGGGACTAGCTTAACCGGGGAGCTGTTTTTT. It specifies CATTGTSLTGELFF. The V and J genes are TRBV2 and TRBJ2-2, with 9 bases aligning to TRBD2. Germline V gives CDR1 SNHLY, CDR2 FYNNEI. The CDR3 is made up of 14 amino acids.

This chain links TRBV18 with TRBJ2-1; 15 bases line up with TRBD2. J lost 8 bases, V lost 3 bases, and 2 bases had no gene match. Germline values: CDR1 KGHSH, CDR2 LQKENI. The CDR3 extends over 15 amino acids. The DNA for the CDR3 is TGTGCCAGCTCACCGGGACTAGCGGGAGGAGATGAGCAGTTCTTC. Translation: CASSPGLAGGDEQFF.

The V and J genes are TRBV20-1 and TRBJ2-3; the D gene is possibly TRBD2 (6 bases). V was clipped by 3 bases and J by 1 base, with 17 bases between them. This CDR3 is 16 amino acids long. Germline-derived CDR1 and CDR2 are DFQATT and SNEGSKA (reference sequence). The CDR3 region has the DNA TGCAGTGCTAGTCTCTCGGGGGTCACGGGCACAGATACGCAGTATTTT. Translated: CSASLSGVTGTDTQYF.

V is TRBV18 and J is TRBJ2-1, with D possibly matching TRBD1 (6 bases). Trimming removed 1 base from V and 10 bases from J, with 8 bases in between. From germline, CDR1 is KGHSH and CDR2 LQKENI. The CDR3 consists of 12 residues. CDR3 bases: TGTGCCAGCTCACCACTTGGGACAGAGCAGTTCTTC. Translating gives CASSPLGTEQFF.

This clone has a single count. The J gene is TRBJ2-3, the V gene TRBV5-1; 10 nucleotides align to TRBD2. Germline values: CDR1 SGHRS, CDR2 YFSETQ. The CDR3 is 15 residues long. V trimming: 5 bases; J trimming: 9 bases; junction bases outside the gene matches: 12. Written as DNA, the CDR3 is TGCGCCAGCAGTCCGGAGGCTAGCGGGAGAGGAACGCAGTATTTT. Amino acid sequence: CASSPEASGRGTQYF. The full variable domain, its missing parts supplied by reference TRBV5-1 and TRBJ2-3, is KAGVTQTPRYLIKTRGQQVTLSCSPISGHRSVSWYQQTPGQGLQFLFEYFSETQRNKGNFPGRFSGRQFSNSRSEMNVSTLELGDSALYLCASSPEASGRGTQYFGPGTRLTVL.

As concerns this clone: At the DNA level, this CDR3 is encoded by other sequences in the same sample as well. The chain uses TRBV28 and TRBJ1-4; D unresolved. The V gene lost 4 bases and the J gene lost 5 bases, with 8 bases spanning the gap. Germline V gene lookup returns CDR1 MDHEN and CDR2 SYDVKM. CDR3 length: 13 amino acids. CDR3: CASSSGANEKLFF. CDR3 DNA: TGTGCCAGCAGTTCCGGTGCAAATGAAAAACTGTTTTTT.

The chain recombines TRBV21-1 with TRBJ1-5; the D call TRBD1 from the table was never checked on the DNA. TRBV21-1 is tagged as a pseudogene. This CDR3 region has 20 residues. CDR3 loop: CASSKEGDRGRLDSNQPQHF. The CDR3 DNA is TGTGCCAGCAGCAAAGAAGGGGACAGGGGGCGCTTGGATAGCAATCAGCCCCAGCATTTT.

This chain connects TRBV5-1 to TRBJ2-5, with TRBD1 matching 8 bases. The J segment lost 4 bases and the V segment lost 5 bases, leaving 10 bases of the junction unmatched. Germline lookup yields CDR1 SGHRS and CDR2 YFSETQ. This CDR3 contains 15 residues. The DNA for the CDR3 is TGCGCCAGCAGAGGACAGGGCCCTCCGGGAGAGACCCAGTACTTC. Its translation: CASRGQGPPGETQYF.

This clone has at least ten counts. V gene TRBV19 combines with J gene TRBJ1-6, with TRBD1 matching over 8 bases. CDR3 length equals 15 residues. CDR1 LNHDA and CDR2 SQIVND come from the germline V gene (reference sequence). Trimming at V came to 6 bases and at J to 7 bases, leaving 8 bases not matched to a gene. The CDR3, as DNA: TGTGCCAGTAGGACAGGACAGGGTGACAATTCACCCCTCCACTTT. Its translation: CASRTGQGDNSPLHF.